This T cell receptor beta chain came from a study of control samples from healthy donors and cancer patients. Generated by immunoSEQ multiplex PCR, the TCRdb table keeps only in-frame clones and is missing some. Of around 48,000 clones in the sample, over 90% were seen once. This CDR3 is 15 amino acids long. Trimming shortened V by 1 base and J by 7 bases, and 16 bases separated the two germline ends. Germline V gene data show CDR1 as SEHNR and CDR2 as FQNEAQ (reference sequence). The chain links TRBV7-9 to TRBJ1-2; possibly TRBD1 for D (6 bases). The TCR sequence derives from a woman aged 45-60 years with head and neck cancer. The specimen was PBMCs. CDR3 sequence reads: CASSLETGKWSGYTF. The CDR3 bases are TGTGCCAGCAGCTTAGAAACAGGGAAGTGGAGTGGCTACACCTTC. Filled out from reference TRBV7-9 and TRBJ1-2, the complete variable domain reads DTGVSQNPRHKITKRGQNVTFRCDPISEHNRLYWYRQTLGQGPEFLTYFQNEAQLEKSRLLSDRFSAERPKGSFSTLEIQRTEQGDSAMYLCASSLETGKWSGYTFGSGTRLTVV.